Following are 3 T cell receptor beta chains from one sample sequenced in a study of cytomegalovirus exposure and HLA in healthy donors. TCRdb's copy holds only in-frame clones and misses some; the assay was immunoSEQ multiplex PCR. The sample records some 120,000 clones, around nine tenths being singletons. Material for sequencing was PBMCs. The receptors stem from a man under 40 in good health and CMV-seronegative.

In this sample, this clone is medium-sized (0.01 to 0.1%). J is TRBJ2-7 and V is TRBV15, with a possible D match to TRBD2 (5 bases). V was clipped by 3 bases and J by 0 bases, with 12 bases between them. The CDR3 is 15 residues long. Germline V gives CDR1 LNHNV, CDR2 YYDKDF (reference sequence). The CDR3 spells CATSRSTEGSYEQYF. In nucleotides, the CDR3 is TGTGCCACCAGCAGGTCGACCGAGGGCTCCTACGAGCAGTACTTC.

The CDR3 loop is CASSWDNPTEAFF. Written as DNA, the CDR3 is TGTGCCAGCAGCTGGGACAACCCCACTGAAGCTTTCTTT. V usage is TRBV11-2 and J usage is TRBJ1-1, with D tentatively TRBD1 (6 bases). The CDR3 totals 13 residues. CDR1 is SGHAT, CDR2 FQNNGV, per germline. Between the trimmed V and J ends, which lost 4 bases and 4 bases, there was a span of 10 bases.

The chain employs TRBV14 and TRBJ1-5, with D unresolved. V lost 1 base and J lost 3, with 10 bases in between. The germline CDR1 and CDR2 sequences are SGHDN and FVKESK. The length of the CDR3 is 15 residues. The CDR3 loop reads CASSQVEEFNQPQHF. The CDR3 DNA reads as TGTGCCAGCAGCCAAGTGGAGGAGTTCAATCAGCCCCAGCATTTT.